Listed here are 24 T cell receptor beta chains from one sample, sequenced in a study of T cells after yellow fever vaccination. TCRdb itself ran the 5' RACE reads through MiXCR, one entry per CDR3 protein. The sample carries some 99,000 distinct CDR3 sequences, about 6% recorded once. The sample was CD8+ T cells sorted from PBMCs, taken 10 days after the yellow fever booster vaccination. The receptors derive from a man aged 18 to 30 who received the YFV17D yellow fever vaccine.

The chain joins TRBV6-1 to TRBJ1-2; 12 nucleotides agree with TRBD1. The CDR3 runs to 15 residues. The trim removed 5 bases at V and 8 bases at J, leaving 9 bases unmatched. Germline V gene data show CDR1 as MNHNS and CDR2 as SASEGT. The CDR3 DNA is TGTGCCAGCAGTCCCATGGGGACAGGGGGCTACGGCTACACCTTC. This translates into CASSPMGTGGYGYTF.

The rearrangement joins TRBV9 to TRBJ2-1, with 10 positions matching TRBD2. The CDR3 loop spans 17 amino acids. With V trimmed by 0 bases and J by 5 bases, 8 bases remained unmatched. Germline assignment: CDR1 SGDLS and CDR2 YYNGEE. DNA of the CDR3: TGTGCCAGCAGCGTAGTTGCTAGCGGGGGCCCTAACAATGAGCAGTTCTTC. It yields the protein CASSVVASGGPNNEQFF.

The CDR3 DNA reads as TGCGCCAGCAGCCAAGGTTCCTGGGCCTACGAGCAGTACTTC. Amino acid sequence: CASSQGSWAYEQYF. The chain recombines TRBV4-1 with TRBJ2-7; D unresolved. The germline V gene encodes CDR1 MGHRA and CDR2 YSYEKL. The CDR3 runs to 14 residues. V lost 1 base and J 2 bases, leaving 9 bases between the germline ends.

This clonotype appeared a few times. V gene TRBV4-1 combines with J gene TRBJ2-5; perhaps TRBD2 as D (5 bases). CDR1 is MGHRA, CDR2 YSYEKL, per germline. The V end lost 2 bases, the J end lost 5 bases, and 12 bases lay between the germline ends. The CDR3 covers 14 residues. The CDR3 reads CASSQWAGRETQYF. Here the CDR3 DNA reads TGCGCCAGCAGCCAATGGGCGGGCCGGGAGACCCAGTACTTC.

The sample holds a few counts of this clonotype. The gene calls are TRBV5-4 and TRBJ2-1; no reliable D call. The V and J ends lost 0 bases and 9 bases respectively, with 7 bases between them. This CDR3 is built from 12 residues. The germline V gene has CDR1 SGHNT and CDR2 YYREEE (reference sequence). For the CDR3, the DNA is TGTGCCAGCAGCTTGGGGGTAGGTGAGCAGTTCTTC. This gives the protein CASSLGVGEQFF.

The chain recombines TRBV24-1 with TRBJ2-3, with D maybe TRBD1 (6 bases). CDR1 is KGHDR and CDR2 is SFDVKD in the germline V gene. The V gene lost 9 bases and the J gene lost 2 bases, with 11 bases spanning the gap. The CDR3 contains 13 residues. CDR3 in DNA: TGTGCCACCTCACAGGGATACACAGATACGCAGTATTTT. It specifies CATSQGYTDTQYF.

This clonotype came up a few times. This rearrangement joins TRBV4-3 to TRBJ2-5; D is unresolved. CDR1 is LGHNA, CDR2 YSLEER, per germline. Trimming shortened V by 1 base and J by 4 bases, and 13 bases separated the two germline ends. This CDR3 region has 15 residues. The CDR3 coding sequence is TGCGCCAGCAGCCAAGTAGTGCAGGATCGAGAGACCCAGTACTTC. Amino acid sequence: CASSQVVQDRETQYF.

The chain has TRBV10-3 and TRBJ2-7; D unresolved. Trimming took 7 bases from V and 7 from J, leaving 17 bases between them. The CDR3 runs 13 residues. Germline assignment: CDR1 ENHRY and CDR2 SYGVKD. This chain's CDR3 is CAITPTPLGEQYV. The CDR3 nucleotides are TGTGCCATCACCCCTACGCCCTTGGGGGAGCAGTACGTC.

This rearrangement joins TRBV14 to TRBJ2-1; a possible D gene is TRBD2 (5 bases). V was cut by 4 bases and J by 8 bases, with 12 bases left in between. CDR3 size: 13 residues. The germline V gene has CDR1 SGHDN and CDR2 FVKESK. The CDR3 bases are TGTGCCAGCAGCCCAAGAGCGGCGGATGAGCAGTTCTTC. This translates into CASSPRAADEQFF.

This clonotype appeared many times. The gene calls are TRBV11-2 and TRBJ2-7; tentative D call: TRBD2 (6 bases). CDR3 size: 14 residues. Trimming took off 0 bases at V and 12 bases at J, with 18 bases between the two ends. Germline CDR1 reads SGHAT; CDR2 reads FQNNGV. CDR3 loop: CASSLDNPQSRGYF. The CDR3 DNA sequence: TGTGCCAGCAGCTTAGATAACCCCCAGTCGCGGGGGTACTTC. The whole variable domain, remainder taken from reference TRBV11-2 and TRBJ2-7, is EAGVAQSPRYKIIEKRQSVAFWCNPISGHATLYWYQQILGQGPKLLIQFQNNGVVDDSQLPKDRFSAERLKGVDSTLKIQPAKLEDSAVYLCASSLDNPQSRGYFGPGTRLTVT.

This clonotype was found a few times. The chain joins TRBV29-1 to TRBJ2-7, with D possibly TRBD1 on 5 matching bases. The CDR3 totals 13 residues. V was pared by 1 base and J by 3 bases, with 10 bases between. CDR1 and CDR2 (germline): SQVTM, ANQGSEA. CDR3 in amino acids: CSVEVTDNYEQYF. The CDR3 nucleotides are TGCAGCGTTGAAGTCACGGACAACTACGAGCAGTACTTC.

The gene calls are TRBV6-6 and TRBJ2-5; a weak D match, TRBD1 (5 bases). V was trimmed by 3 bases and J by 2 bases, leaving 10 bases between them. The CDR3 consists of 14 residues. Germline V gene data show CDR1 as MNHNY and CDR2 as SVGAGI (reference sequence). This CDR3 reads CASSYRGRQETQYF. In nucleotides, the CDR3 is TGTGCCAGCAGTTATAGGGGAAGACAAGAGACCCAGTACTTC.

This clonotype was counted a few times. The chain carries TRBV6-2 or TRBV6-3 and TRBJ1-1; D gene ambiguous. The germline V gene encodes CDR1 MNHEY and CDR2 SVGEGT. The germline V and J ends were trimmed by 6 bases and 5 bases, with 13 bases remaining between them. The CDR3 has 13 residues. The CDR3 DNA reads TGTGCCAGCAGGGAACCCAGACAAACTGAAGCTTTCTTT. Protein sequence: CASREPRQTEAFF.

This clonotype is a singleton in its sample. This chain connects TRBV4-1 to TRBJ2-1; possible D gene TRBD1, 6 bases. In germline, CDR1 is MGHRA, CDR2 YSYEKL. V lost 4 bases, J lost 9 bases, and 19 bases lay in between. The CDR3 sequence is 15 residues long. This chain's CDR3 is CASSLRDTGFTEQFF. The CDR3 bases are TGCGCCAGCAGCCTCCGGGACACCGGATTCACTGAGCAGTTCTTC.

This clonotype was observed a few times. The CDR3 bases are TGTGCCAGCAGCGTGGACAAAGGGGGAGGGCTTTACAATGAGCAGTTCTTC. It translates to CASSVDKGGGLYNEQFF. The gene calls are TRBV9 and TRBJ2-1; the D gene is possibly TRBD2 (7 bases). V was pared by 2 bases and J by 4 bases, with 19 bases between. Germline assignment: CDR1 SGDLS and CDR2 YYNGEE. The CDR3 has 17 amino acids.

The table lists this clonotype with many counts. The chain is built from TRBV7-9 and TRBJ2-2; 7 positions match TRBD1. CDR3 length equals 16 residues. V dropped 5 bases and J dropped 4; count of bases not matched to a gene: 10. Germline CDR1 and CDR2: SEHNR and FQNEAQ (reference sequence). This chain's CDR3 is CASSKPGQISTGELFF. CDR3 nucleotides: TGTGCCAGCAGCAAACCGGGACAGATTTCCACCGGGGAGCTGTTTTTT.

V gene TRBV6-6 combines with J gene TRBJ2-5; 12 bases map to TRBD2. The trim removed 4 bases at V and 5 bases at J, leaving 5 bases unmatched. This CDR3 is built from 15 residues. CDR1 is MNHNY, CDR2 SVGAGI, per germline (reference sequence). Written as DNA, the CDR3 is TGTGCCAGCAGTTCCGGGACTAGCGGGCGGGAGACCCAGTACTTC. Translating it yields CASSSGTSGRETQYF.

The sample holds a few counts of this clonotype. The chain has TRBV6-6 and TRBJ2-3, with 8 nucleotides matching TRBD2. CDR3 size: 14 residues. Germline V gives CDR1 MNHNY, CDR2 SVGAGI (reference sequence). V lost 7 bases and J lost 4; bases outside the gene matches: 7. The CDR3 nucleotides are TGTGCCAGCACTCACGGGGGGGGGGCAGATACGCAGTATTTT. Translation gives CASTHGGGADTQYF.

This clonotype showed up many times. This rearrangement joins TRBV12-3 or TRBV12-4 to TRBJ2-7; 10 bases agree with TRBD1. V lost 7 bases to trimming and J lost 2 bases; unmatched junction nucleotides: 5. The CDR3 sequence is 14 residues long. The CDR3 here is CASNFGQGAYEQYF. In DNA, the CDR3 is TGTGCCAGCAATTTCGGACAGGGGGCCTACGAGCAGTACTTC.

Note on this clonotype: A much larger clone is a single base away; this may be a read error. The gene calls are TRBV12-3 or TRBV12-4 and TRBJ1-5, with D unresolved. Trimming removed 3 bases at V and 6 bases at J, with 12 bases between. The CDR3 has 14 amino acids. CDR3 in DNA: TGTGCCAGCAGTTTCTCCGGGGAGGTTCAGCCCCAGCATTTT. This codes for CASSFSGEVQPQHF.

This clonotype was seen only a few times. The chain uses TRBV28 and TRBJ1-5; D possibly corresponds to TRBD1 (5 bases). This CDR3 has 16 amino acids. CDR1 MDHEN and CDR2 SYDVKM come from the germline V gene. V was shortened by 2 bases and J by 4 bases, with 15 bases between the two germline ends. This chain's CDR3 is CASSLGQGSANQPQHF. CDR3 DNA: TGTGCCAGCAGTTTAGGGCAGGGATCTGCGAATCAGCCCCAGCATTTT.

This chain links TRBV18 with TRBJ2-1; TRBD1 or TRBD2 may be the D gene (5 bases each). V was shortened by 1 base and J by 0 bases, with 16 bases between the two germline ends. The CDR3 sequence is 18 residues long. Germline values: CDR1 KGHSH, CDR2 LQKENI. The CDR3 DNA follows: TGTGCCAGCTCACCACGCACGGGGCCCCAAGGCTCCTACAATGAGCAGTTCTTC. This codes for CASSPRTGPQGSYNEQFF. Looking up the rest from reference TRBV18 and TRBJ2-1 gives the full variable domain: NAGVMQNPRHLVRRRGQEARLRCSPMKGHSHVYWYRQLPEEGLKFMVYLQKENIIDESGMPKERFSAEFPKEGPSILRIQQVVRGDSAAYFCASSPRTGPQGSYNEQFFGPGTRLTVL.

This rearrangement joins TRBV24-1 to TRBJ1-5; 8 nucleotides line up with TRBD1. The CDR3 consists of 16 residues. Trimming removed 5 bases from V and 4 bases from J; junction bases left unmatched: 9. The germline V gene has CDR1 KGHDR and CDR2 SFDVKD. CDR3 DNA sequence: TGTGCCACCAGTGCAGACAGGGGTCAGAGGAATCAGCCCCAGCATTTT. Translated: CATSADRGQRNQPQHF.

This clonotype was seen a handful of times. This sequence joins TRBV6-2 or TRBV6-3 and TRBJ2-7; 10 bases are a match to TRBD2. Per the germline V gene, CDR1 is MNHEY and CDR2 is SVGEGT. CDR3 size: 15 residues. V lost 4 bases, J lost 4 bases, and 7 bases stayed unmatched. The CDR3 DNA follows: TGTGCCAGCAGTTCTGAGACTAGCGGGCCTTACGAGCAGTACTTC. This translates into CASSSETSGPYEQYF.